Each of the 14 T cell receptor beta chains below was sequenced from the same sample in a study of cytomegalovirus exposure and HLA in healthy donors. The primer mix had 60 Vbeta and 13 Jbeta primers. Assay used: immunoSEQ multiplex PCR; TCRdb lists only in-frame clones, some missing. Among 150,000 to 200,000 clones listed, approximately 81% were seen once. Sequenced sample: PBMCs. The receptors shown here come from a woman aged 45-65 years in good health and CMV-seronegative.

CDR3 DNA sequence: TGTGCCAGCAGCGCACAAGCCGGGACAGGGTATGGAAAACTGTTTTTT. Translated: CASSAQAGTGYGKLFF. This chain joins TRBV7-2 and TRBJ1-4, with 9 bases matching TRBD1. The CDR3 runs to 16 residues. J gave up 10 bases and V 5 bases, and 14 bases lay outside the gene matches. Germline loops: CDR1 SGHTA, CDR2 FQGNSA.

In DNA form, the CDR3 reads TGTGCCAGCAGTTACCTAGGCGCGTACGAGCAGTACTTC. Translated: CASSYLGAYEQYF. The genes are TRBV6-7 and TRBJ2-5; D call uncertain. The closer fit of TRBJ2-7 to the DNA end suggests the J call may be wrong. TRBV6-7 is reported as an ORF; its role is uncertain. The CDR3 runs 13 residues.

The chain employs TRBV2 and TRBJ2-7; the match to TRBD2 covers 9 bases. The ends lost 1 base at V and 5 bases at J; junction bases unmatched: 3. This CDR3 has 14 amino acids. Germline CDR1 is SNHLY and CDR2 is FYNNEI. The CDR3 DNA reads TGTGCCAGCAGTGAAGGCGGGGGGGCAGACGAGCAGTACTTC. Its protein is CASSEGGGADEQYF.

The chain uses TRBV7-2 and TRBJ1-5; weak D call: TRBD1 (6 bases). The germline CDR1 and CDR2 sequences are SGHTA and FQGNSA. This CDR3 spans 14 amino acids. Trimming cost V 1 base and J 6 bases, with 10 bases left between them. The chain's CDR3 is CASSLERGTQPQHF. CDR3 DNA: TGTGCCAGCAGCTTAGAGAGGGGGACTCAGCCCCAGCATTTT.

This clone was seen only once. The CDR3 DNA is TGTGCCAGCAGCTTCTCCCGGGACAGGGGGGTCTACGAGCAGTACTTC. Its protein is CASSFSRDRGVYEQYF. This sequence joins TRBV7-9 and TRBJ2-7; TRBD1 agrees at 11 bases. In germline, CDR1 is SEHNR, CDR2 FQNEAQ (reference sequence). The CDR3 totals 16 residues. V gave up 3 bases and J gave up 3 bases; unmatched junction bases: 7.

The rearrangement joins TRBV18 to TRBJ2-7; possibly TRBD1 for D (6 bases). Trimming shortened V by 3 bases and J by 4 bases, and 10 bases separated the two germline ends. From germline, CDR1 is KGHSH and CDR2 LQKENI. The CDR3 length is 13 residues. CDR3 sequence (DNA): TGTGCCAGCTCACCCGGGACACAGTACGAGCAGTACTTC. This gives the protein CASSPGTQYEQYF.

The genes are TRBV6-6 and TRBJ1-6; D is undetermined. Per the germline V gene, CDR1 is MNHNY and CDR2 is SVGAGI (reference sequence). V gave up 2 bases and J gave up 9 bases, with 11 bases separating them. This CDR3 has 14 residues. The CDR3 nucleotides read TGTGCCAGCAGTTACCCGCCCCCAGGTTCACCCCTCCACTTT. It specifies CASSYPPPGSPLHF.

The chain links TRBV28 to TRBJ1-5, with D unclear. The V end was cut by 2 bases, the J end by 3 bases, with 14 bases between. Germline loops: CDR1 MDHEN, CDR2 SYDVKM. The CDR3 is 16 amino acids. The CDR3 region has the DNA TGTGCCAGCAGTTTAAGGACTTCCAGGCACAATCAGCCCCAGCATTTT. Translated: CASSLRTSRHNQPQHF.

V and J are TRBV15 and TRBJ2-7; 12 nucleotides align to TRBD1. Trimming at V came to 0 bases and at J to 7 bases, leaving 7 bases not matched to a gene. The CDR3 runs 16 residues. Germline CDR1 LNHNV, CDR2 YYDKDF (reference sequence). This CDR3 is CATSRDMGQGAWEQYF. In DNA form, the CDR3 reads TGTGCCACCAGCAGAGATATGGGACAGGGGGCTTGGGAGCAGTACTTC.

The CDR3, as DNA: TGTGCCAGCAGTTACGAGGGACAGGGGATGGATACGCAGTATTTT. Protein product: CASSYEGQGMDTQYF. The V call is TRBV6-6, the J call TRBJ2-3; 10 bases align to TRBD1. The trim removed 2 bases at V and 6 bases at J, leaving 5 bases unmatched. This CDR3 comprises 15 residues. Germline CDR1 is MNHNY and CDR2 is SVGAGI (reference sequence).

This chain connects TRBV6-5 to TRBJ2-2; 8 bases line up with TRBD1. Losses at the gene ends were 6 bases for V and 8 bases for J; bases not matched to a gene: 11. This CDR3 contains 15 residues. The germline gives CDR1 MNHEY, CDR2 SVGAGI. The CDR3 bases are TGTGCCAGCAGGCGGACAGGGCGCGGTACGGGGGAGCTGTTTTTT. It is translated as CASRRTGRGTGELFF.

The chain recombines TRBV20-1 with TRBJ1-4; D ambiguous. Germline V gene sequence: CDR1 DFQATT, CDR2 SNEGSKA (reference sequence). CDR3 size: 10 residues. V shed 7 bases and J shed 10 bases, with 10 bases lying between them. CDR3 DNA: TGCAGTGTTCAAGAGAGAAAACTGTTTTTT. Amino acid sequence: CSVQERKLFF.

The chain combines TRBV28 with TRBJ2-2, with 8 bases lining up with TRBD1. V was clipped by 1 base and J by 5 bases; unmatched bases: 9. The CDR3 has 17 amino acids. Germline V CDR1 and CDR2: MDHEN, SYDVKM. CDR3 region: CASSLYQGQGWTGELFF. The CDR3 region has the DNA TGTGCCAGCAGTTTATACCAAGGACAGGGATGGACCGGGGAGCTGTTTTTT.

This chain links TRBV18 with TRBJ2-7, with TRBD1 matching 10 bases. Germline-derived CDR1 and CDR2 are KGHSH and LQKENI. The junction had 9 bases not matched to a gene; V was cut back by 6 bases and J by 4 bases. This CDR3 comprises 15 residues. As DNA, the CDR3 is TGTGCCAGCTCCCTAAAGACAGGGGGCGAGTACGAGCAGTACTTC. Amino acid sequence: CASSLKTGGEYEQYF. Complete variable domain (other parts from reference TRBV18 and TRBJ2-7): NAGVMQNPRHLVRRRGQEARLRCSPMKGHSHVYWYRQLPEEGLKFMVYLQKENIIDESGMPKERFSAEFPKEGPSILRIQQVVRGDSAAYFCASSLKTGGEYEQYFGPGTRLTVT.